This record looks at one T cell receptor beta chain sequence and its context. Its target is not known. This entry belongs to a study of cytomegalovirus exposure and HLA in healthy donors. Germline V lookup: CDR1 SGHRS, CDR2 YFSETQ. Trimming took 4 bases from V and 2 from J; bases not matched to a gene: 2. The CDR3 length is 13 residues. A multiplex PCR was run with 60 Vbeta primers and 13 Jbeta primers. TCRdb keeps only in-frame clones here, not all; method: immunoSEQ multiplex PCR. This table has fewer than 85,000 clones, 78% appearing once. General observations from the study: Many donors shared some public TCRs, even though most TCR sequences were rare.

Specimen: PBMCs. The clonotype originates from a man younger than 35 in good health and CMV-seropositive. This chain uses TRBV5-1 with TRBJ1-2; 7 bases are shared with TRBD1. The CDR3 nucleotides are TGCGCCAGCAGCAAGGGACAGAACTATGGCTACACCTTC. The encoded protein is CASSKGQNYGYTF.